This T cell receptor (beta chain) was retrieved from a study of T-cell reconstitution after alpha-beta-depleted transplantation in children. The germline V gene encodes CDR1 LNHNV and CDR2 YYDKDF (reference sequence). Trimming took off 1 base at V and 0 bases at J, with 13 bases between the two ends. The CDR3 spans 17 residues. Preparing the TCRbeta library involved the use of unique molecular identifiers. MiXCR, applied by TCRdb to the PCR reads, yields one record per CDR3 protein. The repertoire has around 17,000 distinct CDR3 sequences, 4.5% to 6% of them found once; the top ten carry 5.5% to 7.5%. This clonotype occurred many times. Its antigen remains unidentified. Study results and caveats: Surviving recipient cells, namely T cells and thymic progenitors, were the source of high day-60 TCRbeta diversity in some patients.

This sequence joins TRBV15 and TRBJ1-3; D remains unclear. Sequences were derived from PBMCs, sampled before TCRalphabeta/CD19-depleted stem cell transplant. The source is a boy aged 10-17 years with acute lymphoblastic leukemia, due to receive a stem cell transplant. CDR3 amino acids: CATSRGLANPSGNTIYF. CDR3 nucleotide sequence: TGTGCCACCAGCAGAGGCCTCGCGAATCCCTCTGGAAACACCATATATTTT.